This T cell receptor beta chain was sequenced for a study of shared T cell receptors in the human thymus. Only in-frame clones appear in the TCRdb table, and some are missing; sequencing was by immunoSEQ multiplex PCR. The data contain 700,000 or so clones, roughly 88% of them singletons. V was clipped by 1 base and J by 2 bases; unmatched bases: 15. From germline, CDR1 is SGHRS and CDR2 YFSETQ. This CDR3 has 19 residues. The sample was also linked to a second study, of human thymus T cells. That source adds: There were highly overlapping thymic repertoires among unrelated individuals, as related research reported.

V is TRBV5-1 and J is TRBJ2-3; 8 positions agree with TRBD2. The sample was thymocytes. This sequence originates from a girl under three years old with a congenital heart defect. The CDR3 DNA is TGCGCCAGCAGCTTGTTTTTTAGCGGGGCCAATTACCACACAGATACGCAGTATTTT. It specifies CASSLFFSGANYHTDTQYF. The whole variable domain, filled in from reference TRBV5-1 and TRBJ2-3, reads KAGVTQTPRYLIKTRGQQVTLSCSPISGHRSVSWYQQTPGQGLQFLFEYFSETQRNKGNFPGRFSGRQFSNSRSEMNVSTLELGDSALYLCASSLFFSGANYHTDTQYFGPGTRLTVL.